The present entry profiles one T cell receptor beta chain with its context. The target antigen is unknown. This CDR3 is built from 16 residues. Germline V gene lookup returns CDR1 MNHNS and CDR2 SASEGT. Trimming cost V 5 bases and J 2 bases; bases outside gene matches: 5. A multiplex PCR was run with 60 Vbeta primers and 13 Jbeta primers. Method: immunoSEQ multiplex PCR; TCRdb's copy keeps in-frame clones and lacks some. This repertoire shows 95,000 to 150,000 clones, roughly 80% found once; its top ten account for 3.5% to 4%. This sample is drawn from a study of cytomegalovirus exposure and HLA in healthy donors. The study, taken as a whole, reports: For presence/absence analyses, sequencing depth was assumed to be roughly uniform across donors.

The V and J genes are TRBV6-1 and TRBJ2-2; 10 bases are a match to TRBD2. This clonotype was sampled from a man between 18 and 35 years old in good health and CMV-seropositive. The specimen was PBMCs. In DNA form, the CDR3 reads TGTGCCAGCAGTAAAGGACTAGCGGTCAACACCGGGGAGCTGTTTTTT. It is translated as CASSKGLAVNTGELFF.